The 20 T cell receptor beta chains given below trace back to one sample, sequenced in a study of blood T cell repertoires in COVID-19. Method: immunoSEQ multiplex PCR; TCRdb's copy keeps in-frame clones and lacks some. Among about 320,000 clones, approximately 89% were seen once, and the ten largest hold approximately 1.6%. Sequenced input: peripheral blood. These receptors were obtained from a woman in her twenties or thirties with COVID-19, enrolled during active disease.

This rearrangement joins TRBV2 to TRBJ2-3, with D maybe TRBD1 (5 bases). The CDR3 contains 14 residues. The V end lost 7 bases, the J end lost 2 bases, and 13 bases lay between the germline ends. Germline CDR1 and CDR2: SNHLY and FYNNEI. In DNA, the CDR3 is TGTGCCAGCAAGACAGAGTCGGCCACAGATACGCAGTATTTT. Amino acids: CASKTESATDTQYF.

This chain connects TRBV10-3 to TRBJ1-2; tentatively, D is TRBD1 (6 bases). The CDR3 spans 13 residues. Germline loops: CDR1 ENHRY, CDR2 SYGVKD. Trimming cost V 5 bases and J 8 bases, with 15 bases left between them. CDR3 loop: CAISRQVDPGYTF. The CDR3, as DNA: TGTGCCATCAGTCGACAGGTGGACCCGGGCTACACCTTC.

The chain couples TRBV14 to TRBJ1-2; 10 bases are a match to TRBD1. This CDR3 is built from 14 residues. CDR1 is SGHDN and CDR2 is FVKESK in the germline V gene. J lost 10 bases, V lost 4 bases, and 9 bases had no gene match. The CDR3 DNA follows: TGTGCCAGCAGCCTAGGACGGACAGGGGGGACCTACACCTTC. Its protein product is CASSLGRTGGTYTF.

This rearrangement joins TRBV5-1 to TRBJ2-6; no definite D call. The V gene lost 1 base and the J gene lost 0 bases, with 8 bases spanning the gap. The length of the CDR3 is 16 residues. The germline V gene has CDR1 SGHRS and CDR2 YFSETQ. The DNA of the CDR3 is TGCGCCAGCAGCTTGACGCCAGACTCTGGGGCCAACGTCCTGACTTTC. Its protein product is CASSLTPDSGANVLTF.

The rearrangement links TRBV4-2 to TRBJ2-4; TRBD2 matches 7 bases. Germline values: CDR1 LGHNA, CDR2 YNFKEQ. The CDR3 loop spans 17 amino acids. V trimming: 4 bases; J trimming: 6 bases; junction bases outside the gene matches: 15. The CDR3 reads CASSPQYGGGLPNIQYF. CDR3 DNA: TGTGCCAGCAGCCCCCAGTATGGGGGGGGTCTTCCAAACATTCAGTACTTC.

The chain links TRBV7-3 to TRBJ2-7, with 8 bases aligning to TRBD1. V was clipped by 5 bases and J by 2 bases; unmatched bases: 8. Germline V lookup: CDR1 SGHTA, CDR2 FQGTGA. The CDR3 sequence is 15 residues long. DNA of the CDR3: TGTGCCAGCAGCGCAGTTGGGACAGGACCCTACGAGCAGTACTTC. This codes for CASSAVGTGPYEQYF.

The chain combines TRBV6-2 or TRBV6-3 with TRBJ2-3; the match to TRBD2 covers 10 bases. Germline V gene data show CDR1 as MNHEY and CDR2 as SVGEGT. The J segment lost 3 bases and the V segment lost 5 bases, leaving 5 bases of the junction unmatched. The CDR3 is 15 amino acids. This chain's CDR3 is CASSTPGLATDTQYF. CDR3 nucleotides: TGTGCCAGCAGTACCCCGGGACTAGCGACAGATACGCAGTATTTT.

The chain joins TRBV2 to TRBJ2-3, with D possibly matching TRBD2 (5 bases). Germline values: CDR1 SNHLY, CDR2 FYNNEI. The CDR3 is made up of 15 amino acids. Deletions cut 6 bases from V and 3 bases from J, with 16 bases between. CDR3 nucleotide sequence: TGTGCCAGCAGCGGACTGTCGAGGAGAACAGATACGCAGTATTTT. It is translated as CASSGLSRRTDTQYF.

The chain joins TRBV19 to TRBJ1-1; perhaps TRBD1 as D (6 bases). Trimming shortened V by 8 bases and J by 1 base, and 11 bases separated the two germline ends. Germline assignment: CDR1 LNHDA and CDR2 SQIVND (reference sequence). The CDR3 has 13 residues. The CDR3 DNA sequence: TGTGCCAGTCGCCTGGGGGCGAACACTGAAGCTTTCTTT. The encoded protein is CASRLGANTEAFF. Drawing the rest from reference TRBV19 and TRBJ1-1, the complete variable domain is DGGITQSPKYLFRKEGQNVTLSCEQNLNHDAMYWYRQDPGQGLRLIYYSQIVNDFQKGDIAEGYSVSREKKESFPLTVTSAQKNPTAFYLCASRLGANTEAFFGQGTRLTVV.

J is TRBJ1-1 and V is TRBV7-8, with 7 positions matching TRBD1. Germline V gene sequence: CDR1 SGHVS, CDR2 FQNEAQ. This CDR3 has 14 residues. With V trimmed by 7 bases and J by 1 base, 6 bases remained unmatched. CDR3 protein: CASTNRGWNTEAFF. CDR3 DNA sequence: TGTGCCAGCACAAACAGGGGATGGAACACTGAAGCTTTCTTT.

The rearrangement joins TRBV11-3 to TRBJ1-6, with 7 bases that match TRBD1. Germline CDR1 is SGHNT and CDR2 is YENEEA. Unmatched junction bases numbered 14, after V lost 5 bases and J lost 7 bases. CDR3 length: 17 amino acids. This chain's CDR3 is CASSPTFGAGGNSPLHF. The CDR3 region has the DNA TGTGCCAGCAGCCCTACCTTTGGGGCAGGGGGGAATTCACCCCTCCACTTT.

The chain couples TRBV7-2 to TRBJ1-2; D gene unclear. Trimming removed 0 bases at V and 7 bases at J, with 9 bases between. This CDR3 is 13 amino acids long. Germline V lookup: CDR1 SGHTA, CDR2 FQGNSA. In nucleotides, the CDR3 is TGTGCCAGCAGCTTAGCGCCCCAGTCTGGCTACACCTTC. Residues: CASSLAPQSGYTF.

This chain links TRBV24-1 with TRBJ1-2; 7 bases map to TRBD1. The CDR3 consists of 14 residues. Germline V gene data show CDR1 as KGHDR and CDR2 as SFDVKD. Germline trimming cut 4 bases from V and 3 bases from J; bases unmatched to any gene: 4. Here the CDR3 reads CATSEDGTDYGYTF. The DNA of the CDR3 is TGTGCCACCAGTGAAGACGGGACAGACTATGGCTACACCTTC.

This clone turned up a few times. The chain's CDR3 is CASSSGTGVRNTEAFF. DNA of the CDR3: TGCGCCAGCAGCTCCGGGACAGGGGTCCGGAACACTGAAGCTTTCTTT. The V call is TRBV5-1, the J call TRBJ1-1, with TRBD1 matching 10 bases. J was trimmed by 1 base and V by 3 bases; bases with no gene match: 6. Germline values: CDR1 SGHRS, CDR2 YFSETQ. The CDR3 runs to 16 residues.

The chain is built from TRBV9 and TRBJ2-1, with 7 bases lining up with TRBD2. This CDR3 has 13 amino acids. Germline V gives CDR1 SGDLS, CDR2 YYNGEE. The V segment lost 3 bases and the J segment 6 bases; nucleotides outside the gene matches: 3. The DNA for the CDR3 is TGTGCCAGCAGCGGGGGAGGGGCCAATGAGCAGTTCTTC. Its protein is CASSGGGANEQFF.

This chain links TRBV3-1 (or the pseudogene TRBV3-2) with TRBJ1-6; 8 nucleotides agree with TRBD1. Germline trimming cut 4 bases from V and 10 bases from J; bases unmatched to any gene: 6. The CDR3 runs 14 residues. Germline V gene sequence: CDR1 LGHDT, CDR2 YNNKEL (reference sequence). The DNA of the CDR3 is TGTGCCAGCAGCCCTGGACAGGGAAGATCACCCCTCCACTTT. It encodes CASSPGQGRSPLHF.

The chain joins TRBV7-9 to TRBJ1-2, with no clear D. Trimming left V 5 bases short and J 4 bases short, with 14 bases between. This CDR3 is built from 14 residues. The germline V gene encodes CDR1 SEHNR and CDR2 FQNEAQ (reference sequence). The CDR3 coding sequence is TGTGCCAGCAGCCTTAACCAGGCTTTCTATGGCTACACCTTC. It is translated as CASSLNQAFYGYTF.

This chain uses TRBV6-5 with TRBJ1-3; D gene unclear. The CDR3 length is 12 residues. The germline gives CDR1 MNHEY, CDR2 SVGAGI. The V gene lost 8 bases and the J gene lost 0 bases, with 5 bases spanning the gap. For the CDR3, the DNA is TGTGCCAGCGCAGTCTCTGGAAACACCATATATTTT. Translated: CASAVSGNTIYF.

V is TRBV9 and J is TRBJ2-3, with D possibly matching TRBD1 (5 bases). This CDR3 has 14 residues. With 2 bases removed from V and 3 bases from J, the gap between germline ends came to 10 bases. Germline V gives CDR1 SGDLS, CDR2 YYNGEE. This chain's CDR3 is CASSVVGVTDTQYF. Here the CDR3 DNA reads TGTGCCAGCAGCGTGGTAGGGGTTACAGATACGCAGTATTTT.

V usage is TRBV7-8 and J usage is TRBJ2-7, with TRBD1 identical over 7 bases. This CDR3 region has 14 residues. Trimming cost V 6 bases and J 3 bases; bases outside gene matches: 8. Germline lookup yields CDR1 SGHVS and CDR2 FQNEAQ. CDR3 protein: CASSEPGQLYEQYF. Written as DNA, the CDR3 is TGTGCCAGCAGTGAACCGGGACAGCTCTACGAGCAGTACTTC. Full variable domain (missing parts from reference TRBV7-8 and TRBJ2-7): GAGVSQSPRYKVAKRGQDVALRCDPISGHVSLFWYQQALGQGPEFLTYFQNEAQLDKSGLPSDRFFAERPEGSVSTLKIQRTQQEDSAVYLCASSEPGQLYEQYFGPGTRLTVT.